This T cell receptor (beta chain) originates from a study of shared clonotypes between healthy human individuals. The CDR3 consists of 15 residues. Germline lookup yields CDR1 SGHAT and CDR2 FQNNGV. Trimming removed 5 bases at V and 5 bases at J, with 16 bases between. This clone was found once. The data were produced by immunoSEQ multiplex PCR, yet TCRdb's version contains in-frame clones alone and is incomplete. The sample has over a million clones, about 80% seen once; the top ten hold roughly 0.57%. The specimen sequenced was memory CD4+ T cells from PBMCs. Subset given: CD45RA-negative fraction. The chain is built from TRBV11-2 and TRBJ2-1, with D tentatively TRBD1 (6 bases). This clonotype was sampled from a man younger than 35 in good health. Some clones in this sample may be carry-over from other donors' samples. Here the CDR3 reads CASSPGTRTDNEQFF. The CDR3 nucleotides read TGTGCCAGCAGCCCCGGGACGCGGACAGACAATGAGCAGTTCTTC.